These T cell receptor beta chains were read from a single sample in a study of shared clonotypes between healthy human individuals. Measured with immunoSEQ multiplex PCR; TCRdb has only the in-frame clones, and not every one. The table records about half a million clones, roughly three quarters of them present only once. The specimen was PBMCs. The receptors derive from a woman in her thirties or forties in good health. Some clones in this sample may be carry-over from other donors' samples. Each CDR3 is given with its conserved first and last residue. The order of the fields is V gene, clone size, CDR3 protein. Clone size is shown for a subset of rows, as once, few, many or a class of expanded clone.

v_gene: TRBV11-2; abundance: few; CDR3aa: CASSLGRVETQYF
v_gene: TRBV20-1; abundance: .; CDR3aa: CSFIGQSEQYF
v_gene: TRBV16; abundance: .; CDR3aa: CASSRASGRSTDTQYF
v_gene: TRBV5-4; abundance: .; CDR3aa: CASSPGTSSVYEQYF
v_gene: TRBV29-1; abundance: .; CDR3aa: CSVAWAGGGEQYF
v_gene: TRBV28; abundance: .; CDR3aa: CASSYTSGRAQGSYEQYF
v_gene: TRBV7-8; abundance: .; CDR3aa: CASSPAGLSGNTIYF
v_gene: TRBV4-3; abundance: .; CDR3aa: CASSPFQGPLQSF
v_gene: TRBV30; abundance: .; CDR3aa: CAWSRDINYEQYF
v_gene: TRBV28; abundance: .; CDR3aa: CATAPKGAYEQYF
v_gene: TRBV18; abundance: .; CDR3aa: CASASTGTEETQYF
v_gene: TRBV7-8; abundance: .; CDR3aa: CASSPWNQPQHF
v_gene: TRBV29-1; abundance: .; CDR3aa: CSVRGQDYFYEQYF
v_gene: TRBV5-1; abundance: many; CDR3aa: CASSLVGNTGELFF
v_gene: TRBV29-1; abundance: .; CDR3aa: CSVELRPANTEAFF
v_gene: TRBV5-4; abundance: .; CDR3aa: CASSLERGSSYEQYF
v_gene: TRBV18; abundance: .; CDR3aa: CASSPTSGQAFNYGYTF
v_gene: TRBV6-1; abundance: .; CDR3aa: CNTGVFETQYF
v_gene: TRBV10-3; abundance: few; CDR3aa: CAIRQTTSGNEQFF
v_gene: TRBV16; abundance: many; CDR3aa: CASSQLRGRNTEAFF
v_gene: TRBV6-1; abundance: many; CDR3aa: CASRAGTGNSYEQYF
v_gene: TRBV28; abundance: .; CDR3aa: CASSLAGTNKQETQYF
v_gene: TRBV7-8; abundance: .; CDR3aa: CASSPGQGRGTDTQYF
v_gene: TRBV7-9; abundance: once; CDR3aa: CASSFTTEYEQYF
v_gene: TRBV13; abundance: many; CDR3aa: CASSSRDFKETQYF
v_gene: TRBV5-4; abundance: .; CDR3aa: CASRPTGRDAGELFF
v_gene: TRBV6-5; abundance: .; CDR3aa: CASSYGLGGSGNTIYF
v_gene: TRBV9; abundance: .; CDR3aa: CASSAGSSYNEQFF
v_gene: TRBV19; abundance: .; CDR3aa: CASSKGTAGNTIYF
v_gene: TRBV7-3; abundance: .; CDR3aa: CASSLKIRIVGLAGGDSYNEQFF
v_gene: TRBV28; abundance: .; CDR3aa: CASRRDSNEKLFF
v_gene: TRBV5-1; abundance: .; CDR3aa: CASSLGSYGSGANVLTF
v_gene: TRBV2; abundance: .; CDR3aa: CASRLRSTDTQYF
v_gene: TRBV4-2; abundance: .; CDR3aa: CASAGLAGDADTQYF
v_gene: TRBV5-5; abundance: .; CDR3aa: CASRPDSNQPQHF
v_gene: TRBV27; abundance: .; CDR3aa: CASSLSFFWGEQFF
v_gene: TRBV6-5; abundance: few; CDR3aa: CASSAGEVTGELFF
v_gene: TRBV9; abundance: many; CDR3aa: CASSAQGAGEKLFF
v_gene: TRBV5-1; abundance: .; CDR3aa: CASSPGLSATNEKLFF